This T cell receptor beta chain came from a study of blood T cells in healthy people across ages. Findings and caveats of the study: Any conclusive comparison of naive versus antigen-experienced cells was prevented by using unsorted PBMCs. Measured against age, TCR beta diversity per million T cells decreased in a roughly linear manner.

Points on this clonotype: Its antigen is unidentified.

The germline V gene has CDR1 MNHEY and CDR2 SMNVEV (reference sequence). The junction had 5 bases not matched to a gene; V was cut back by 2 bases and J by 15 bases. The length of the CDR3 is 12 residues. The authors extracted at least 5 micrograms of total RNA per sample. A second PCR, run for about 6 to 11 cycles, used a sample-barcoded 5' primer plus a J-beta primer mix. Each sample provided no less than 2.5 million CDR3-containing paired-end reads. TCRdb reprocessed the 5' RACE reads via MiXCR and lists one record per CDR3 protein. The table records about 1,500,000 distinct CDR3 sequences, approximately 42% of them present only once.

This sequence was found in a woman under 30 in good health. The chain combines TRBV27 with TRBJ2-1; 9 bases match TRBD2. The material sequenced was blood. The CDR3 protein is CASSLTGTSWFF. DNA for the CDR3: TGTGCCAGCAGTTTAACCGGGACTAGCTGGTTCTTC.